The 14 T cell receptor beta chains in this list originate from one sample, sequenced in a study of Tregs in tolerant kidney transplant recipients. The data were produced by immunoSEQ multiplex PCR, yet TCRdb's version contains in-frame clones alone and is incomplete. This specimen shows approximately 49,000 clones; the ten leading clones hold around 0.91%. The sample was CD4+ T cells from blood, taken before the transplant. These receptors were obtained from a human donor who received a combined kidney and bone marrow transplant.

With regard to this clone: The read ends 3 residues before the CDR3 terminus; that terminus is restored from the germline J gene. The chain has TRBV18 and TRBJ1-5; 8 bases align to TRBD1. Trimming at V came to 5 bases and at J to 7 bases, leaving 7 bases not matched to a gene. In germline, CDR1 is KGHSH, CDR2 LQKENI. The CDR3 runs to 14 residues. The CDR3 spells CASSTRQGNQPQHF. The sequenced CDR3 bases are TGTGCCAGCTCAACCCGACAGGGGAACCAGCCC.

As for this clone: The CDR3 end lies 3 residues beyond the end of the read and is filled in from the germline J gene. The rearrangement uses TRBV7-8 and TRBJ2-7; 10 positions match TRBD1. Per the germline V gene, CDR1 is SGHVS and CDR2 is FQNEAQ. The junction had 8 bases not matched to a gene; V was cut back by 5 bases and J by 4 bases. The CDR3 is 15 residues long. The CDR3 region is CASSPGRTGGYEQYF. The part of the CDR3 DNA that was read is TGTGCCAGCAGCCCAGGGAGGACAGGGGGGTACGAG.

Note on this clone: The read ends 3 residues before the CDR3 terminus; that terminus is restored from the germline J gene. J is TRBJ2-7 and V is TRBV6-2 or TRBV6-3; 9 bases agree with TRBD1. Germline CDR1 and CDR2: MNHEY and SVGEGT. V dropped 4 bases and J dropped 3; count of bases not matched to a gene: 7. The CDR3 sequence is 15 residues long. The CDR3: CASSFSGTGSYEQYF. The covered CDR3 bases are TGTGCCAGCAGTTTCTCCGGGACAGGGAGCTACGAG.

Concerning this clone itself: The read halts 3 residues ahead of the CDR3 end, with the missing end drawn from the germline J gene. The chain has TRBV20-1 and TRBJ2-1, with TRBD2 matching 10 bases. CDR1 and CDR2 from the germline V gene are DFQATT and SNEGSKA (reference sequence). The trim removed 3 bases at V and 7 bases at J, leaving 12 bases unmatched. The CDR3 is made up of 16 amino acids. The CDR3 region is CSASHPVSSGRNEQFF. The DNA read from the CDR3 is TGCAGTGCTAGCCACCCTGTTTCTAGCGGGAGAAATGAG.

As regards this clone: The read halts 3 residues ahead of the CDR3 end, with the missing end drawn from the germline J gene. The rearrangement joins TRBV7-2 to TRBJ2-7; maybe TRBD1 (5 bases). The germline V gene has CDR1 SGHTA and CDR2 FQGNSA. The CDR3 runs to 13 residues. V was clipped by 1 base and J by 3 bases, with 7 bases between them. The CDR3 region is CASSLEGDYEQYF. Incomplete CDR3 DNA: TGTGCCAGCAGCTTAGAAGGGGACTACGAG.

Worth noting for this clone: The CDR3 end lies 3 residues beyond the end of the read and is filled in from the germline J gene. The V and J genes are TRBV7-2 and TRBJ2-2; D is possibly TRBD1 (6 bases). CDR3 size: 15 residues. The germline CDR1 and CDR2 sequences are SGHTA and FQGNSA. Trimming cost V 6 bases and J 0 bases, with 11 bases left between them. This CDR3 is CASSPWTANTGELFF. The covered CDR3 bases are TGTGCCAGCAGTCCTTGGACAGCGAACACCGGGGAG.

In regard to this clone: The read falls 3 residues short of the CDR3 end, and the missing part is taken from the germline J gene. The rearrangement uses TRBV5-1 and TRBJ2-2; 9 nucleotides align to TRBD1. CDR1 and CDR2 (germline): SGHRS, YFSETQ. The CDR3 totals 16 residues. Trimming cost V 5 bases and J 1 base; bases outside gene matches: 6. The part of the CDR3 DNA that was read is TGCGCCAGCAGATTTCCGGGACAGGGGAACACCGGGGAG. Amino acid sequence: CASRFPGQGNTGE. The full CDR3 is CASRFPGQGNTGELFF.

Note on this clone: The CDR3 end lies 3 residues beyond the end of the read and is filled in from the germline J gene. V and J are TRBV2 and TRBJ1-5, with D possibly TRBD1 on 5 matching bases. V dropped 6 bases and J dropped 5 bases, with 11 bases sitting between them. This CDR3 is built from 13 residues. The germline CDR1 and CDR2 sequences are SNHLY and FYNNEI. The CDR3 bases that were read are TGTGCCAGCAGCCAGGGTATGGATCAGCCC. Protein sequence: CASSQGMDQP. The whole CDR3 region reads CASSQGMDQPQHF.

As for this clone: The read gets to within 3 residues of the CDR3 end, and the germline J gene fills in the rest. This sequence joins TRBV5-1 and TRBJ1-4; no clear D. Germline V gene lookup returns CDR1 SGHRS and CDR2 YFSETQ. This CDR3 contains 14 residues. V lost 0 bases, J lost 5 bases, and 8 bases lay in between. Partial CDR3 DNA: TGCGCCAGCAGCTTGGCGCCAGGCAATGAAAAA. It encodes CASSLAPGNEK. From start to end, the CDR3 is CASSLAPGNEKLFF.

A note on this clone: With the read ending 3 residues before the CDR3 end, the germline J gene is used to fill in that end. This chain joins TRBV19 and TRBJ2-1, with 8 bases identical to TRBD2. The CDR3 runs 13 residues. From germline, CDR1 is LNHDA and CDR2 SQIVND (reference sequence). The ends lost 4 bases at V and 9 bases at J; junction bases unmatched: 5. CDR3 amino acids: CASSSGRMVEQFF. Partial CDR3 DNA: TGTGCCAGTAGTAGCGGGAGGATGGTTGAG.

Comments on this clone: The read stops 3 residues short of the end of the CDR3; the missing end is completed from the germline J gene. The J gene is TRBJ1-1, the V gene TRBV7-3, with 8 bases lining up with TRBD1. V lost 5 bases to trimming and J lost 4 bases; unmatched junction nucleotides: 6. This CDR3 is built from 14 residues. CDR1 is SGHTA and CDR2 is FQGTGA in the germline V gene. CDR3 sequence: CASSPTGGGTEAFF. The CDR3 DNA, read in part, is TGTGCCAGCAGCCCCACAGGGGGGGGCACTGAA.

As regards this clone: Read data end 3 residues before the CDR3 end; the end is taken from the germline J gene. The V gene is TRBV7-2, the J gene TRBJ2-1, with D tentatively TRBD1 (6 bases). Trimming cost V 6 bases and J 9 bases, with 18 bases left between them. The CDR3 is 14 residues long. Germline CDR1 and CDR2: SGHTA and FQGNSA. CDR3 amino acids: CASRGQAEATEQFF. The DNA read from the CDR3 is TGTGCCAGCAGGGGACAAGCGGAGGCCACTGAG.

For this clone: The sequence runs out 3 residues before the end of the CDR3; the remainder is reconstructed from the germline J gene. The chain recombines TRBV7-9 with TRBJ1-6; TRBD1 aligns across 9 bases. Trimming at V came to 6 bases and at J to 5 bases, leaving 5 bases not matched to a gene. CDR1 is SEHNR, CDR2 FQNEAQ, per germline (reference sequence). This CDR3 comprises 15 residues. The sequenced CDR3 bases are TGTGCCAGCAGGGGACAGGGTGAGAATAATTCACCC. This codes for CASRGQGENNSP. The entire CDR3 protein reads CASRGQGENNSPLHF.

Note on this clone: The CDR3 goes on 3 residues after the read ends, and that part is filled in from the germline J gene. The V gene is TRBV5-6, the J gene TRBJ2-2; tentatively, D is TRBD2 (5 bases). The germline V and J ends were trimmed by 0 bases and 9 bases, with 15 bases remaining between them. Germline V gene data show CDR1 as SGHDT and CDR2 as YYEEEE. CDR3 size: 15 residues. Partial CDR3 DNA: TGTGCCAGCAGCTTGGCCGGGCTAGCCGGCAGGGAG. This sequence encodes CASSLAGLAGRE. The whole CDR3 protein reads CASSLAGLAGRELFF.